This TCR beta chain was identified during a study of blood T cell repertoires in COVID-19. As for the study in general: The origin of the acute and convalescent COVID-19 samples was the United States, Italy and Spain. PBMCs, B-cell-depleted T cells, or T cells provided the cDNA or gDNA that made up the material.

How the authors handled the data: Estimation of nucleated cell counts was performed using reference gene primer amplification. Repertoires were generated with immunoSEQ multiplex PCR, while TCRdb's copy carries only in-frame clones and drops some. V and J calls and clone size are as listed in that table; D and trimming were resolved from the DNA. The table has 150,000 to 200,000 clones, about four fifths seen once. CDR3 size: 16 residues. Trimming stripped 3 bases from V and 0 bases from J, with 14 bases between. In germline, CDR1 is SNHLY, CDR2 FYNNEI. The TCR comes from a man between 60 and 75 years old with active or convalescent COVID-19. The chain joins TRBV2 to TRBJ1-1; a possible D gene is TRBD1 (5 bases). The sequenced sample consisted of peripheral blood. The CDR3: CASSDLGGVMNTEAFF. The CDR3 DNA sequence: TGTGCCAGCAGTGATCTCGGGGGGGTCATGAACACTGAAGCTTTCTTT. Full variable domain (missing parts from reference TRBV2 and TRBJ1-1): EPEVTQTPSHQVTQMGQEVILRCVPISNHLYFYWYRQILGQKVEFLVSFYNNEISEKSEIFDDQFSVERPDGSNFTLKIRSTKLEDSAMYFCASSDLGGVMNTEAFFGQGTRLTVV.